This T cell receptor beta chain was captured by sequencing in a study of T cell changes during pregnancy in multiple sclerosis. Generated by immunoSEQ multiplex PCR, the TCRdb table keeps only in-frame clones and is missing some. The sample contains about 79,000 clones, around 90% of which appear only once. Germline CDR1 and CDR2: MNHNS and SASEGT. Germline trimming cut 10 bases from V and 2 bases from J; bases unmatched to any gene: 5. The CDR3 is 13 residues long. This rearrangement joins TRBV6-1 to TRBJ2-7, with TRBD2 matching over 10 bases. The TCR sequence derives from a female donor with multiple sclerosis, enrolled in a pregnancy study. Material: CD4+ T cells from peripheral blood mononuclear cells, obtained in the second trimester of pregnancy. The CDR3 bases are TGTGCCACCACCGGGACTAGCGCCTACGAGCAGTACTTC. Translated, it gives CATTGTSAYEQYF.